The rows below give T cell receptor beta chains drawn from one sample of a study of cytotoxic CD8 clonotypes in ibrutinib-treated CLL. Produced via immunoSEQ multiplex PCR; TCRdb's table is partial and in-frame only. The table includes tens of thousands of clones, 90% detected once. Sequencing was performed on PBMCs, taken after 12 months of ibrutinib treatment. These receptors were taken from a human donor with chronic lymphocytic leukemia. The CDR3 runs from the conserved cysteine through the conserved F or W. D genes are given only for firm matches. Where a row states a size, it is once, few, many or the class of an expanded clone; other rows omit it.

J	D	length	V	size	DNA	CDR3
TRBJ2-3	-	15	TRBV5-6	-	TGTGCCAGCAGCTTGAATTTGGTGGGGACAGATACGCAGTATTTT	CASSLNLVGTDTQYF
TRBJ1-2	TRBD1	13	TRBV5-6	-	TGTGCCAGCAGCCCGGGACAGAACTATGGCTACACCTTC	CASSPGQNYGYTF
TRBJ1-3	-	11	TRBV20-1	once	TGCAGTGCTAGAGCCGGAAACACCATATATTTT	CSARAGNTIYF
TRBJ2-5	TRBD2	14	TRBV19	-	TGTGCCACCGGACTAGCGGGAGCCTGGGAGACCCAGTACTTC	CATGLAGAWETQYF
TRBJ1-5	-	15	TRBV27	-	TGTGCCAGCAGTACAACAAGTTATAGCAATCAGCCCCAGCATTTT	CASSTTSYSNQPQHF
TRBJ1-5	TRBD1	15	TRBV6-5	once	TGTGCCAGCAGTAGGACAGGGGAGAGCAATCAGCCCCAGCATTTT	CASSRTGESNQPQHF
TRBJ1-2	-	12	TRBV11-3	-	TGTGCCAGCAGCTCCCGTAGAGATGGCTACACCTTC	CASSSRRDGYTF
TRBJ2-1	TRBD2	20	TRBV9	-	TGTGCCAGCAGCTTCCGGGGAGATGTCATAGCGGGAGTAACTCCGGGGGAGCAGTTCTTC	CASSFRGDVIAGVTPGEQFF
TRBJ2-3	TRBD2	12	TRBV9	once	TGTGCCAGCAGTCGGGGGGATGGTGGGCAGTATTTT	CASSRGDGGQYF
TRBJ1-5	-	16	TRBV28	-	TGTGCCAGCAGGACATTTGAATTGGGTAGGAATCAGCCCCAGCATTTT	CASRTFELGRNQPQHF
TRBJ1-5	-	17	TRBV15	-	TGTGCCACCAGCAGAGATTTAGGACTAGCCCGCAATCAGCCCCAGCATTTT	CATSRDLGLARNQPQHF
TRBJ2-1	TRBD2	15	TRBV12-5	few	TGTGCTAGTGGCCTACCCGAGACTAGCGGAGTTGAGCAGTTCTTC	CASGLPETSGVEQFF
TRBJ2-4	-	16	TRBV4-1	-	TGCGCCAGCAGCCCTATCGAGGACACAGTGAGAAACATTCAGTACTTC	CASSPIEDTVRNIQYF
TRBJ1-2	-	15	TRBV6-1	-	TGTGCCAGCATCCCGGAGGGGGGGTTAAGATATGGCTACACCTTC	CASIPEGGLRYGYTF
TRBJ2-1	TRBD2	16	TRBV5-8	-	TGTGCCAGCAATCGCCGGACTAGCGGGAGGGGGAATGAGCAGTTCTTC	CASNRRTSGRGNEQFF
TRBJ2-7	TRBD2	18	TRBV27	-	TGTGCCAGCAGTTTAATTAAGGGGAGACTAGCGGACTCCTACGAGCAGTACTTC	CASSLIKGRLADSYEQYF
TRBJ2-5	-	12	TRBV2	-	TGTGCCAGTAGTGACCCTCGAGAGACCCAGTACTTC	CASSDPRETQYF
TRBJ1-2	-	14	TRBV6-4	once	TGTGCCAGCAGCGAGGACCGGCGGGGCTATGGCTACACCTTC	CASSEDRRGYGYTF
TRBJ2-3	-	14	TRBV6-6	-	TGTGCCAGCAGTCCCGGAGGAGGGACAGATACGCAGTATTTT	CASSPGGGTDTQYF
TRBJ1-5	TRBD1	17	TRBV19	once	TGTGCCAGTAGTAGGTGGGGGACAGCCTATAGCGATCAGCCCCAGCATTTT	CASSRWGTAYSDQPQHF
TRBJ2-3	-	15	TRBV2	-	TGTGCCAGCACGGTAGCGGTAAACCCAACAGATACGCAGTATTTT	CASTVAVNPTDTQYF
TRBJ2-3	-	13	TRBV14	-	TGTGCCAGCAGCCAGATCGACTTGGGGGCGCAGTATTTT	CASSQIDLGAQYF
TRBJ1-2	-	12	TRBV15	-	TGTGCCACCAGCAGAGATCGAGATGGCTACACCTTC	CATSRDRDGYTF